This TCR beta chain was retrieved from a study of cytomegalovirus exposure and HLA in healthy donors. Study-level findings and limits: Per a later analysis, HLA-associated TCR beta chains showed more clonal expansion than other, equally common TCR beta chains. Some V segments could not be told apart, so they were left out, TRBV6-2 and TRBV6-3 among them. A later analysis found TCR association rates differed by HLA locus, highest for DRB1 and lowest for HLA-C. It was approximately 160 TCR beta chains that were listed as cytomegalovirus-associated.

Vbeta (60) and Jbeta (13) primers were used in the PCR. The table came from immunoSEQ multiplex PCR; TCRdb's copy has only in-frame clones and leaves some out. The sample records about 98,000 clones, 70% to 80% being singletons. This clone was observed a single time. What it recognizes is unknown. Germline lookup yields CDR1 SGDLS and CDR2 YYNGEE. Trimming stripped 0 bases from V and 0 bases from J, with 3 bases between. The CDR3 covers 13 residues. The V gene is TRBV9, the J gene TRBJ2-5; D ambiguous. Sample: PBMCs. The receptor was isolated from a man aged 60 to 69 in good health and CMV-seropositive. In nucleotides, the CDR3 is TGTGCCAGCAGCGTAGCGGACCAAGAGACCCAGTACTTC. Translated: CASSVADQETQYF.